Listed below are T cell receptor beta chains from one sample, sequenced in a study of vaccination and CD4 T cells after COVID-19. Antigen specificity for these receptors is unknown. TCRdb itself ran the PCR reads through MiXCR, one entry per CDR3 protein. Here the sample spans 1,800 or so distinct CDR3 sequences, around three fifths being singletons. Sequenced material: CD4+ T cells from blood, cultured in vitro. The receptors come from a human donor in good health. The CDR3 runs from the conserved cysteine through the conserved F or W. Each record gives: J gene, V gene, CDR3 length, CDR3 protein.

>TRBJ2-7|TRBV6-1|15
CASRPGLAGVYEQYF
>TRBJ2-5|TRBV11-3|15
CASSRGQGIVETRYF
>TRBJ2-7|TRBV19|14
CASSIQGSFHEQYF
>TRBJ2-7|TRBV7-9|14
CASSFGGVTYEQYF
>TRBJ2-7|TRBV19|15
CASSPLDRSSYEQYF
>TRBJ1-5|TRBV12-3/TRBV12-4|14
CASSLHRDNQPQHF
>TRBJ1-2|TRBV27|13
CASSFRGQRGYTF
>TRBJ1-5|TRBV6-1|17
CASRRAGTLHSNQPQHF
>TRBJ2-5|TRBV20-1|13
CSANRDSGETQYF
>TRBJ2-5|TRBV7-3|14
CASSPTGLQETQYF
>TRBJ1-1|TRBV9|13
CASSVVSNTEAFF
>TRBJ2-2|TRBV20-1|14
CSASMESNTGELFF
>TRBJ1-5|TRBV18|15
CASSPKSAAGQPQHF
>TRBJ2-2|TRBV5-1|13
CASSSRRTGELFF
>TRBJ2-5|TRBV7-2|19
CASSGRRVLSAGTQETQYF
>TRBJ2-7|TRBV10-3|13
CAISGGMGNEQYF
>TRBJ2-5|TRBV7-9|15
CASSLAGTTEETQYF
>TRBJ1-2|TRBV6-5|13
CASSYGRTYGYTF
>TRBJ2-1|TRBV20-1|17
CSAIAPGSSLSYNEQFF
>TRBJ1-2|TRBV7-2|15
CASSGGTGGAYGYTF
>TRBJ2-3|TRBV20-1|15
CSAPGTSGGTDTQYF
>TRBJ1-4|TRBV10-3|15
CAIRTGQGVDEKLFF
>TRBJ1-3|TRBV20-1|14
CSAKDQGSGNTIYF